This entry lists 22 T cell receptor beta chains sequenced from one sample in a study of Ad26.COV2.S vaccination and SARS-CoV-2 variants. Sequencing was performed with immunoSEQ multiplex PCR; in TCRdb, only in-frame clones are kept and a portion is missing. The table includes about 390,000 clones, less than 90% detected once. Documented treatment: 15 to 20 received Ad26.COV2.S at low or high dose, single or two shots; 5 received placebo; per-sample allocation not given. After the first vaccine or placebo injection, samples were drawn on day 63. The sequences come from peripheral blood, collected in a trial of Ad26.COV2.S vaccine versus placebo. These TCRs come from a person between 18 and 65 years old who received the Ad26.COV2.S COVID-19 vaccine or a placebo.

Written as DNA, the CDR3 is TGCAGCGTTGGTTTGGGTGGTGGAAACACCATATATTTT. Residues: CSVGLGGGNTIYF. This chain uses TRBV29-1 with TRBJ1-3; D gene ambiguous. The germline V and J ends were trimmed by 4 bases and 3 bases, with 10 bases remaining between them. The CDR3 totals 13 residues. Germline V lookup: CDR1 SQVTM, CDR2 ANQGSEA.

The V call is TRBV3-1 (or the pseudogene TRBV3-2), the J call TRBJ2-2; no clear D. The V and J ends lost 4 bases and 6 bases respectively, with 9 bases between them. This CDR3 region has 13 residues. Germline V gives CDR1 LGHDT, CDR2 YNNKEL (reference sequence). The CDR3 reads CASSPYTAGELFF. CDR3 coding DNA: TGTGCCAGCAGCCCCTACACGGCCGGGGAGCTGTTTTTT.

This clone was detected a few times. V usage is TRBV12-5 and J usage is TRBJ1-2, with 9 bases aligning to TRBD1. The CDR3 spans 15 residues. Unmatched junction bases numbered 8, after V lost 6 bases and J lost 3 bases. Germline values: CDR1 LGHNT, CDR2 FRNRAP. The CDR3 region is CASGTTGGQYYGYTF. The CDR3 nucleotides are TGTGCTAGTGGAACGACAGGGGGACAATACTATGGCTACACCTTC.

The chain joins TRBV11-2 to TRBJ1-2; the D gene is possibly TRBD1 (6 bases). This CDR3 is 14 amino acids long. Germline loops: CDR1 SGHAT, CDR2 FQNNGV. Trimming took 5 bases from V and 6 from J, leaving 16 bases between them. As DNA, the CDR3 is TGTGCCAGCAGCCAACCCGGGACATCTCATGGCTACACCTTC. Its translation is CASSQPGTSHGYTF.

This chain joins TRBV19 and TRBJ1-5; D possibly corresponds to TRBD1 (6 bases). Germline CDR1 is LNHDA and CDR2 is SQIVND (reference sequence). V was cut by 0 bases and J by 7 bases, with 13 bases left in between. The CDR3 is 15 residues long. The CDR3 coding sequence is TGTGCCAGTAGTATAGATGTGACAGGTAGCCAGCCCCAGCATTTT. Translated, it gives CASSIDVTGSQPQHF.

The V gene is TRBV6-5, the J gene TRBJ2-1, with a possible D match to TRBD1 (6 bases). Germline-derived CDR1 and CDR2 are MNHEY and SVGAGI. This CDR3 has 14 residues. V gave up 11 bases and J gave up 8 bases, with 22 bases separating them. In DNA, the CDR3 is TGTGCCGCGAGCACAGGGTTTGAAAGCGATGAGCAGTTCTTC. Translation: CAASTGFESDEQFF.

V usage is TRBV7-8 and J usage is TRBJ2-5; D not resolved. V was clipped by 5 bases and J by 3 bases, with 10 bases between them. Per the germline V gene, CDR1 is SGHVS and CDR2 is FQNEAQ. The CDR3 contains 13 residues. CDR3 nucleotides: TGTGCCAGCAGCCCAATGCTCAAAGAGACCCAGTACTTC. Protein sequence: CASSPMLKETQYF. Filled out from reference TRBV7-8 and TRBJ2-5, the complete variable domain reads GAGVSQSPRYKVAKRGQDVALRCDPISGHVSLFWYQQALGQGPEFLTYFQNEAQLDKSGLPSDRFFAERPEGSVSTLKIQRTQQEDSAVYLCASSPMLKETQYFGPGTRLLVL.

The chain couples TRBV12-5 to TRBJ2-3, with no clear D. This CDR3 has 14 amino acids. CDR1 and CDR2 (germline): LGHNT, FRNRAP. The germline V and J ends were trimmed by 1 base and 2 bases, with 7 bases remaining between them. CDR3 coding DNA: TGTGCTAGTGGTTTGGCTGCCCCCACAGATACGCAGTATTTT. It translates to CASGLAAPTDTQYF.

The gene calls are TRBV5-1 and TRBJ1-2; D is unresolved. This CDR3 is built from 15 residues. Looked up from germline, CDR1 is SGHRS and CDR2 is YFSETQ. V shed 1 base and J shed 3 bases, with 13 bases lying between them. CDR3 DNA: TGCGCCAGCAGCTTGTTCGGAGGACGTGACTATGGCTACACCTTC. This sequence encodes CASSLFGGRDYGYTF.

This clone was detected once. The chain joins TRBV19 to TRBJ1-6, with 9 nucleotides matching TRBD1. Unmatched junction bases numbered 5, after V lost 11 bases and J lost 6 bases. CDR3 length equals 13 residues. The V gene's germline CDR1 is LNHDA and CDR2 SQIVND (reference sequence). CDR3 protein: CAGKGQGNSPLHF. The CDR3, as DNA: TGTGCCGGGAAGGGACAGGGTAATTCACCCCTCCACTTT. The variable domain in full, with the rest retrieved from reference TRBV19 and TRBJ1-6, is DGGITQSPKYLFRKEGQNVTLSCEQNLNHDAMYWYRQDPGQGLRLIYYSQIVNDFQKGDIAEGYSVSREKKESFPLTVTSAQKNPTAFYLCAGKGQGNSPLHFGNGTRLTVT.

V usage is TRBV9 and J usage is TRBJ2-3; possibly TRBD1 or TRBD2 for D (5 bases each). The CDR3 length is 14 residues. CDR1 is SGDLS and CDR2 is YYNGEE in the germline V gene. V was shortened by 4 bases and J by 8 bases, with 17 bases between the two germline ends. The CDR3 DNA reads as TGTGCCAGCAGCTCGGGACCGACACGGGCTACGCAGTATTTT. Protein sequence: CASSSGPTRATQYF.

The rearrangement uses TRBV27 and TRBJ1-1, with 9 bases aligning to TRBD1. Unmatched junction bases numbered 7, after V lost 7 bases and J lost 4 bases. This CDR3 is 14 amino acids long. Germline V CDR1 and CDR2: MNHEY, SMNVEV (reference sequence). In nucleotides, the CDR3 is TGTGCCAGCAATACCGGGACAGGGTCCACTGAAGCTTTCTTT. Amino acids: CASNTGTGSTEAFF.

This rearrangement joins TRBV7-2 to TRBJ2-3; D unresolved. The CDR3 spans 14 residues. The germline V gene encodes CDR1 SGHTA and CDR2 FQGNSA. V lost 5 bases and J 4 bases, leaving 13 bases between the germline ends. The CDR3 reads CASSQVTRSDTQYF. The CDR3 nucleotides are TGTGCCAGCAGCCAAGTTACCCGTTCAGATACGCAGTATTTT.

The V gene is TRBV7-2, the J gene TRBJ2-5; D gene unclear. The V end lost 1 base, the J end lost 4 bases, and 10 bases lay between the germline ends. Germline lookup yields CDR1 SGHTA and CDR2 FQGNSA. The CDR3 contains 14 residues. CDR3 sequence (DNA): TGTGCCAGCAGCTTAGTTCCCCCACCAGAGACCCAGTACTTC. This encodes CASSLVPPPETQYF.

DNA for the CDR3: TGTGCCAGCAGCTTAATGAGCTACGAGCAGTACTTC. Encoded protein: CASSLMSYEQYF. The V call is TRBV11-2, the J call TRBJ2-7; D remains unclear. Trimming shortened V by 2 bases and J by 3 bases, and 5 bases separated the two germline ends. This CDR3 contains 12 residues. Germline CDR1 and CDR2: SGHAT and FQNNGV.

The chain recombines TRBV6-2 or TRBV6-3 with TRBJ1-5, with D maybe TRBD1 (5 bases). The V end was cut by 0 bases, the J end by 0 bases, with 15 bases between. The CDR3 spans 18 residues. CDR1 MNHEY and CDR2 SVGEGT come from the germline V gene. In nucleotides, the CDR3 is TGTGCCAGCAGTTACTCGACGGGGCTTAGGAGTAGCAATCAGCCCCAGCATTTT. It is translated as CASSYSTGLRSSNQPQHF.

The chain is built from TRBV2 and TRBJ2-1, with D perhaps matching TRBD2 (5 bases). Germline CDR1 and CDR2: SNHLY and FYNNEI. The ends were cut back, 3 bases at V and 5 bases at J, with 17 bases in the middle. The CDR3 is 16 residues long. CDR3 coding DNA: TGTGCCAGCAGTGAGGAACTAGTAGGAGCGAACAATGAGCAGTTCTTC. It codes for CASSEELVGANNEQFF.

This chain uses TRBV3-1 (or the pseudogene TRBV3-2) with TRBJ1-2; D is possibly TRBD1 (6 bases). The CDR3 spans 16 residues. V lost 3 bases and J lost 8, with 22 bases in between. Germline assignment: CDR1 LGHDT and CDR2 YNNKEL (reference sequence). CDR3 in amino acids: CASSQAPDRVFYGYTF. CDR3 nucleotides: TGTGCCAGCAGCCAGGCCCCGGACAGAGTCTTTTACGGCTACACCTTC.

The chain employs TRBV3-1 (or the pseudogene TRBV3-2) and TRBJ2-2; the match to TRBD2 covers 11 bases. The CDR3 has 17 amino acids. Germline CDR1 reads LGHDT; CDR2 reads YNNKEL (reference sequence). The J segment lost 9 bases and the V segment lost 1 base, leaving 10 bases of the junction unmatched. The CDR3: CASSQVGSGGVSRELFF. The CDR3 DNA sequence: TGTGCCAGCAGCCAAGTCGGTAGCGGGGGGGTAAGCCGGGAGCTGTTTTTT.

CDR3 sequence reads: CASSTRGKTDTQYF. DNA for the CDR3: TGTGCCAGCAGTACCCGTGGAAAGACGGATACGCAGTATTTT. The chain carries TRBV6-5 and TRBJ2-3, with unresolved D. There are 14 residues in the CDR3. Germline V lookup: CDR1 MNHEY, CDR2 SVGAGI. The ends were cut back, 5 bases at V and 6 bases at J, with 15 bases in the middle.

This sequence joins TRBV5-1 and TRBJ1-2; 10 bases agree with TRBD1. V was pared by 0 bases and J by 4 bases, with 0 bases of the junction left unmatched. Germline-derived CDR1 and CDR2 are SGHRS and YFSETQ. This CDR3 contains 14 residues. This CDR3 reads CASSLGQGAYGYTF. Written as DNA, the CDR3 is TGCGCCAGCAGCTTGGGACAGGGGGCCTATGGCTACACCTTC.

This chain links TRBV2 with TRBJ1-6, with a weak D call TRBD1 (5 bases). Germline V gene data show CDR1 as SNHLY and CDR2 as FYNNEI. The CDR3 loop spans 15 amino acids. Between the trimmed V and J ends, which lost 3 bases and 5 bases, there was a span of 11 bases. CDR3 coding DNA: TGTGCCAGCAGTGAGGTGGACACGAATAATTCACCCCTCCACTTT. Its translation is CASSEVDTNNSPLHF.